Sequencing of this TCR beta chain was carried out in a study of T cells in Graves' hyperthyroidism and ophthalmopathy. Findings and limits, study-wide: Through a model of 13 V-J features, ophthalmopathy was separated from stable hyperthyroidism. Most thyroid clonotypes expanded above 0.001 appeared in blood too.

This clonotype showed up many times. Its antigen is not known. J gave up 4 bases and V 5 bases, and 3 bases lay outside the gene matches. The CDR3 has 14 residues. From germline, CDR1 is KGHSH and CDR2 LQKENI. Isolation of PBMCs was performed on around 9.3 ml fresh peripheral blood. Researchers amplified the TCR beta CDR3 regions from RNA transcripts. Researchers ran a first-round RT-PCR on the TCR CDR3 using the HTBI primer set. One entry per CDR3 protein results from TCRdb running MiXCR on the multiplex PCR reads. The sample records around 350,000 distinct CDR3 sequences, roughly 25% being singletons.

This TCR was sampled from a man aged 50-59 years with Graves' hyperthyroidism. The rearrangement uses TRBV18 and TRBJ1-5; TRBD1 matches at 9 bases. Sequencing input: blood. CDR3 in DNA: TGTGCCAGCTCATCAGGACAGGGGAATCAGCCCCAGCATTTT. Translating it yields CASSSGQGNQPQHF.